This T cell receptor beta chain stems from a study of blood T cell repertoires in COVID-19. This CDR3 contains 16 residues. The V and J ends lost 3 bases and 0 bases respectively, with 14 bases between them. CDR1 LNHDA and CDR2 SQIVND come from the germline V gene (reference sequence). Assay: immunoSEQ multiplex PCR; the TCRdb copy retains only in-frame clones and omits some. This sample has around 250,000 clones, with approximately 91% found just once. This clonotype was obtained from a human donor in a cohort exposed to, infected with or recovered from COVID-19 (not recorded which). The donor label of this sample is uncertain. The sample taken for sequencing was PBMCs or T cells enriched from blood (not recorded which). The chain employs TRBV19 and TRBJ1-2; D remains unclear. The CDR3 DNA reads TGTGCCAGTAGTATTGACATTCGATTAGCTAACTATGGCTACACCTTC. It specifies CASSIDIRLANYGYTF. Supplemented by reference TRBV19 and TRBJ1-2, the full variable domain reads DGGITQSPKYLFRKEGQNVTLSCEQNLNHDAMYWYRQDPGQGLRLIYYSQIVNDFQKGDIAEGYSVSREKKESFPLTVTSAQKNPTAFYLCASSIDIRLANYGYTFGSGTRLTVV.